This T cell receptor (beta chain) was documented in a study of blood T cell repertoires in COVID-19. CDR3 length equals 13 residues. The germline CDR1 and CDR2 sequences are MDHEN and SYDVKM. V lost 2 bases, J lost 8 bases, and 10 bases lay in between. This clone was detected a few times. Sequencing used immunoSEQ multiplex PCR; TCRdb keeps in-frame clones, though not all of them. The sample includes some 350,000 clones, around 90% of them seen just once. The source is a man aged 18-30 years with active or convalescent COVID-19. The material sequenced was peripheral blood. This chain links TRBV28 with TRBJ2-1, with D possibly TRBD2 on 5 matching bases. CDR3 amino acids: CASSLGLAHEQFF. CDR3 in DNA: TGTGCCAGCAGTTTAGGCCTAGCACATGAGCAGTTCTTC.